This TCR beta chain was recorded in a study of blood T cells in healthy people across ages. In the study overall: In model experiments, template switching was able to capture about one barcoded beta molecule for every two T cells that were present. Notes on the study in general: Among long-lived donors, naive CD4+ cells were more numerous and diversity higher than in aged donors.

This CDR3 is 17 amino acids long. Trimming took 0 bases from V and 0 from J; bases not matched to a gene: 2. Germline lookup yields CDR1 MNHEY and CDR2 SVGAGI. Notes on this clonotype: The target antigen is unknown.

A second 7 to 11 cycle PCR used barcoded and J-beta primers. Each of the cDNA molecules was tagged by a template-switch adaptor with 12 random nucleotides. Samples each returned at least 3 million CDR3-containing paired-end reads. TCRdb re-called the 5' RACE reads through MiXCR, storing one row per CDR3 protein. Of approximately 290,000 distinct CDR3 sequences listed, 25% to 30% are singletons. The rearrangement links TRBV6-5 to TRBJ1-3; 10 bases are shared with TRBD1. Sequencing was done on a sample of blood. The TCR comes from a woman aged 70-85 years in good health. CDR3 sequence (DNA): TGTGCCAGCAGTTACTCGGGACAGGGGACCTCTGGAAACACCATATATTTT. This sequence encodes CASSYSGQGTSGNTIYF.